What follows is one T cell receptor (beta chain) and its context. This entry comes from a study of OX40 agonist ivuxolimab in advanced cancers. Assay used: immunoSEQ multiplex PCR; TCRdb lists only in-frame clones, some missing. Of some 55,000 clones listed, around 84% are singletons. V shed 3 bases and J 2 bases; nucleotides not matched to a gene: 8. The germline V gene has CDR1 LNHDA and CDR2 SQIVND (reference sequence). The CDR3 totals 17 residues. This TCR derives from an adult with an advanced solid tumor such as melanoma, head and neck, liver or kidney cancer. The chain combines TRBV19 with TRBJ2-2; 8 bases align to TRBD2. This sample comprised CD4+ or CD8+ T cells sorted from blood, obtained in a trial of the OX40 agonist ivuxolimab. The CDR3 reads CASSILLADRNTGELFF. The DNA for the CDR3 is TGTGCCAGTAGTATCTTACTAGCGGATAGAAACACCGGGGAGCTGTTTTTT.